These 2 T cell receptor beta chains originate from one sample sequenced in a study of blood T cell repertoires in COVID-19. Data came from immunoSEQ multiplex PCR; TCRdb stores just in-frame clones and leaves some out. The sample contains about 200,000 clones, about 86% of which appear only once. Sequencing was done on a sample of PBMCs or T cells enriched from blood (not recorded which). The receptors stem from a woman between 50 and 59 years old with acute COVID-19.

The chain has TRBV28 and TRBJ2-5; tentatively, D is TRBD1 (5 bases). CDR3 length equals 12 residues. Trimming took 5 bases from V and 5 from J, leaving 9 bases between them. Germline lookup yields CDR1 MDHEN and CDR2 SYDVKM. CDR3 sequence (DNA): TGTGCCAGCAGTACAGGTGTCGAGACCCAGTACTTC. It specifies CASSTGVETQYF.

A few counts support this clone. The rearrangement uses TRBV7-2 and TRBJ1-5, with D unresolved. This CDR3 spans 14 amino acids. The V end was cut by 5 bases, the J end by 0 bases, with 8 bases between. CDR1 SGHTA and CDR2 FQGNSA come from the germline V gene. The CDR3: CASSPGYSNQPQHF. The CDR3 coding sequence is TGTGCCAGCAGCCCCGGTTATAGCAATCAGCCCCAGCATTTT.